The clone carrying this TCR beta chain was picked up many times. Its antigen is not known. The authors amplified TCR beta CDR3 regions from RNA transcripts. Scientists carried out first-round RT-PCR using HTBI primers and then a second-round multiplex PCR. Each CDR3 protein gets one entry after TCRdb re-called the multiplex PCR reads with MiXCR. The sample includes over 150,000 distinct CDR3 sequences, about 40% of them seen just once. Reliance was placed on clinical symptoms, serum thyroxine, TRAb, thyroid ultrasound and orbital computed tomography for diagnosis. The sample originates from a study of Graves' ophthalmopathy and Graves' hyperthyroidism. Whole-study context: The authors collected peripheral blood at initial diagnosis, before any treatment. Notes on the study in general: Built on 13 signatures, a model told ophthalmopathy apart from stable hyperthyroidism with roughly 88% sensitivity and under 83% specificity. Blood samples also showed most expanded thyroid clonotypes exceeding 0.001 frequency.

CDR3 size: 13 residues. V shed 5 bases and J 3 bases; nucleotides not matched to a gene: 5. Germline CDR1 reads SQVTM; CDR2 reads ANQGSEA. The receptor comes from a woman aged 40 to 50 with Graves' ophthalmopathy. The sequencing input was peripheral blood. J is TRBJ1-1 and V is TRBV29-1, with 8 bases aligning to TRBD1. CDR3 residues: CSVQGQAYTEAFF. In nucleotides, the CDR3 is TGCAGCGTTCAGGGACAGGCCTACACTGAAGCTTTCTTT.